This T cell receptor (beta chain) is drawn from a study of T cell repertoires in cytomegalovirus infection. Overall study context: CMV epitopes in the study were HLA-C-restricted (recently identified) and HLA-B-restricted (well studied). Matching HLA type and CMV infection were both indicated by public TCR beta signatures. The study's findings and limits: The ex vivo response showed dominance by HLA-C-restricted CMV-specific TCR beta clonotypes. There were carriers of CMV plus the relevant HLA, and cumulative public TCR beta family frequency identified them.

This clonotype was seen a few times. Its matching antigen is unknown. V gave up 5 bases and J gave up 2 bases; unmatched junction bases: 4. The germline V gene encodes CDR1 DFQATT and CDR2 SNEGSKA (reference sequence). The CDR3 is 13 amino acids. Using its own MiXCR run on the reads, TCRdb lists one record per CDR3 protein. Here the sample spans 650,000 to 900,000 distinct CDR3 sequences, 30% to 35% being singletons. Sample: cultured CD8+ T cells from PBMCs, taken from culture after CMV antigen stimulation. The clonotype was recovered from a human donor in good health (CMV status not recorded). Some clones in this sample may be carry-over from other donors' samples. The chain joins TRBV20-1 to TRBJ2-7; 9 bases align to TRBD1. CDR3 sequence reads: CSAVRTGAYEQYV. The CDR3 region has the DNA TGCAGTGCTGTCAGGACAGGGGCCTACGAGCAGTACGTC.